This passage covers 24 T cell receptor beta chains from one sample sequenced in a study of blood T cell repertoires in COVID-19. TCRdb keeps only in-frame clones here, not all; method: immunoSEQ multiplex PCR. Among under 300,000 clones, roughly 84% were seen once, and the ten largest hold 1.5%. The sample consisted of peripheral blood. Every receptor here comes from a middle-aged woman who had recovered from COVID-19.

Worth noting for this clone: Other nucleotide sequences in the sample specify the same CDR3. The J gene is TRBJ1-4, the V gene TRBV5-1; 10 nucleotides agree with TRBD1. The CDR3 is 15 residues long. V trimming: 0 bases; J trimming: 6 bases; junction bases outside the gene matches: 2. Per germline, CDR1 SGHRS and CDR2 YFSETQ. The CDR3 region has the DNA TGCGCCAGCAGCTTGGCCGGGACAGGGGATGAAAAACTGTTTTTT. The encoded protein is CASSLAGTGDEKLFF.

This clone was counted only a few times. This sequence joins TRBV6-5 and TRBJ2-7, with D possibly being TRBD1 (5 bases). The CDR3 runs 13 residues. V was cut by 10 bases and J by 4 bases, with 17 bases left in between. The V gene's germline CDR1 is MNHEY and CDR2 SVGAGI. The CDR3 DNA is TGTGCCACGCTCGAGACAGCTTATTACGAGCAGTACTTC. This sequence encodes CATLETAYYEQYF.

The rearrangement links TRBV5-4 to TRBJ2-5, with 7 bases aligning to TRBD1. Germline V gives CDR1 SGHNT, CDR2 YYREEE (reference sequence). CDR3 length: 16 residues. With V trimmed by 4 bases and J by 5 bases, 14 bases remained unmatched. The CDR3 region has the DNA TGTGCCAGCAGCCCCGCCGGGACAGCTGTGATGGAGACCCAGTACTTC. The encoded protein is CASSPAGTAVMETQYF.

This clone appeared once. The J gene is TRBJ2-3, the V gene TRBV28, with TRBD2 matching 9 bases. Germline V gene lookup returns CDR1 MDHEN and CDR2 SYDVKM. This CDR3 has 16 amino acids. Trimming took 4 bases from V and 2 from J; bases not matched to a gene: 7. This CDR3 reads CASSSVAGANTDTQYF. CDR3 DNA: TGTGCCAGCAGTTCCGTAGCGGGGGCGAACACAGATACGCAGTATTTT.

The table lists this clone with a count of one. V usage is TRBV5-4 and J usage is TRBJ2-5; 10 bases are a match to TRBD2. Germline CDR1 and CDR2: SGHNT and YYREEE (reference sequence). The CDR3 has 15 amino acids. After removal of 4 bases from V and 1 base from J, the junction contained 4 bases not matched to a gene. Here the CDR3 DNA reads TGTGCCAGCAGCGGTACTAGCGGGGTCCAAGAGACCCAGTACTTC. Translation: CASSGTSGVQETQYF.

This chain uses TRBV2 with TRBJ1-6; D not certain. The CDR3 loop spans 13 amino acids. V was clipped by 5 bases and J by 7 bases, with 9 bases between them. From germline, CDR1 is SNHLY and CDR2 FYNNEI. CDR3 region: CASSRNENSPLHF. Written as DNA, the CDR3 is TGTGCCAGCAGTCGAAACGAGAATTCACCCCTCCACTTT.

The V gene is TRBV11-2, the J gene TRBJ2-7; TRBD2 aligns across 12 bases. V shed 5 bases, J shed 4 bases, and the junction held 9 bases outside the gene matches. The germline CDR1 and CDR2 sequences are SGHAT and FQNNGV. The CDR3 contains 16 residues. Written as DNA, the CDR3 is TGTGCCAGCAGCCCCTTCTCGACTAGCGGGGGTTACGAGCAGTACTTC. It codes for CASSPFSTSGGYEQYF.

The chain recombines TRBV6-5 with TRBJ1-1; unclear D gene. V was trimmed by 3 bases and J by 3 bases, leaving 14 bases between them. CDR1 is MNHEY, CDR2 SVGAGI, per germline. The CDR3 has 15 amino acids. The CDR3 reads CASSYGGLWDTEAFF. As DNA, the CDR3 is TGTGCCAGCAGTTATGGCGGCCTGTGGGACACTGAAGCTTTCTTT.

This chain joins TRBV5-1 and TRBJ1-2; D gene ambiguous. V gave up 5 bases and J gave up 5 bases, with 19 bases separating them. This CDR3 contains 15 residues. Germline V lookup: CDR1 SGHRS, CDR2 YFSETQ. DNA of the CDR3: TGCGCCAGCAGAGCGACTAGTCCTACCGCTTATGGCTACACCTTC. Translated: CASRATSPTAYGYTF.

On this clone: This CDR3 is also generated by other DNA sequences in the sample. The chain links TRBV11-2 to TRBJ1-6; 8 nucleotides line up with TRBD1. The CDR3 loop spans 16 amino acids. J lost 11 bases, V lost 3 bases, and 12 bases had no gene match. In germline, CDR1 is SGHAT, CDR2 FQNNGV. As DNA, the CDR3 is TGTGCCAGCAGCTTGTGGGACAGGCAGAATTATCCACCCCTCCACTTT. Protein sequence: CASSLWDRQNYPPLHF. The variable domain in full, with the rest retrieved from reference TRBV11-2 and TRBJ1-6, is EAGVAQSPRYKIIEKRQSVAFWCNPISGHATLYWYQQILGQGPKLLIQFQNNGVVDDSQLPKDRFSAERLKGVDSTLKIQPAKLEDSAVYLCASSLWDRQNYPPLHFGNGTRLTVT.

The CDR3 region is CARGTGGYEQYF. For the CDR3, the DNA is TGTGCCAGGGGGACAGGGGGGTACGAGCAGTACTTC. This chain links TRBV2 with TRBJ2-7; 11 bases map to TRBD1. This CDR3 is built from 12 residues. Germline V gene data show CDR1 as SNHLY and CDR2 as FYNNEI. With 9 bases clipped from V and 4 bases from J, the junction kept 2 bases outside the gene matches.

The rearrangement uses TRBV19 and TRBJ1-3, with D possibly matching TRBD1 (6 bases). This CDR3 contains 12 residues. Trimming pared 10 bases from V and 4 bases from J, leaving 11 bases between. Germline assignment: CDR1 LNHDA and CDR2 SQIVND (reference sequence). The CDR3 coding sequence is TGTGCCACTACTACAGGGGGAAACACCATATATTTT. Protein: CATTTGGNTIYF.

The V gene is TRBV6-5, the J gene TRBJ2-5; possibly TRBD1 for D (5 bases). Trimming took off 0 bases at V and 3 bases at J, with 8 bases between the two ends. This CDR3 is 14 amino acids long. Germline lookup yields CDR1 MNHEY and CDR2 SVGAGI. CDR3 in DNA: TGTGCCAGCAGTTACTCCCAGGGAAAAGAGACCCAGTACTTC. Translated: CASSYSQGKETQYF.

A remark on this clone: Other DNA sequences within the sample encode an identical CDR3. The chain couples TRBV5-1 to TRBJ1-1; 10 bases fit TRBD1. The junction had 4 bases not matched to a gene; V was cut back by 4 bases and J by 4 bases. This CDR3 has 14 residues. Germline-derived CDR1 and CDR2 are SGHRS and YFSETQ. The CDR3 here is CASSLGQGVTEAFF. CDR3 DNA: TGCGCCAGCAGCCTCGGACAGGGGGTCACTGAAGCTTTCTTT.

This chain joins TRBV24-1 and TRBJ2-1; tentatively, D is TRBD2 (5 bases). Trimming took 4 bases from V and 8 from J, leaving 20 bases between them. The CDR3 has 16 amino acids. Germline assignment: CDR1 KGHDR and CDR2 SFDVKD. CDR3 coding DNA: TGTGCCACCAGTGAGTTCCAAGCGGCTTCCTTCCATGAGCAGTTCTTC. It codes for CATSEFQAASFHEQFF.

The chain links TRBV28 to TRBJ1-1, with D uncertain. The CDR3 is 15 amino acids. Trimming shortened V by 8 bases and J by 0 bases, and 16 bases separated the two germline ends. Germline CDR1 reads MDHEN; CDR2 reads SYDVKM. The CDR3 region is CASLTTDYVNTEAFF. Written as DNA, the CDR3 is TGTGCCAGCCTCACAACAGACTACGTGAACACTGAAGCTTTCTTT.

A single count supports this clone. The chain uses TRBV18 and TRBJ1-1; D ambiguous. CDR1 and CDR2 from the germline V gene are KGHSH and LQKENI. The CDR3 runs to 13 residues. Trimming left V 8 bases short and J 0 bases short, with 10 bases between. CDR3 sequence (DNA): TGTGCCAGCCGGGGTCAGTTGAACACTGAAGCTTTCTTT. Translated: CASRGQLNTEAFF.

This clone was seen just once. This chain joins TRBV11-3 and TRBJ2-1; TRBD1 is a possible D gene (5 bases). There are 13 residues in the CDR3. CDR1 is SGHNT and CDR2 is YENEEA in the germline V gene. With 2 bases removed from V and 4 bases from J, the gap between germline ends came to 6 bases. Here the CDR3 reads CASSLNRYNEQFF. CDR3 DNA: TGTGCCAGCAGCTTAAACAGGTACAATGAGCAGTTCTTC.

J is TRBJ1-5 and V is TRBV19; D is ambiguous. V lost 4 bases to trimming and J lost 2 bases, with 6 bases between them. The CDR3 runs to 13 residues. Per the germline V gene, CDR1 is LNHDA and CDR2 is SQIVND (reference sequence). The CDR3 DNA reads TGTGCCAGTAGTACCCAGGGCAATCAGCCCCAGCATTTT. Translated: CASSTQGNQPQHF.

V and J are TRBV19 and TRBJ2-3; 10 positions match TRBD2. The CDR3 runs to 14 residues. CDR1 and CDR2 (germline): LNHDA, SQIVND (reference sequence). Unmatched junction bases numbered 8, after V lost 7 bases and J lost 7 bases. The CDR3 protein is CASTPGLAKHTQYF. CDR3 DNA: TGTGCCAGTACCCCGGGACTAGCGAAGCATACGCAGTATTTT.

The rearrangement joins TRBV11-2 to TRBJ1-2; 7 positions agree with TRBD1. The length of the CDR3 is 14 residues. Germline trimming cut 6 bases from V and 0 bases from J; bases unmatched to any gene: 4. Germline V CDR1 and CDR2: SGHAT, FQNNGV. The CDR3 coding sequence is TGTGCCAGCAGGCCAGGGGGAGCTAACTATGGCTACACCTTC. This gives the protein CASRPGGANYGYTF.

The V gene is TRBV24-1, the J gene TRBJ2-3; weak D call: TRBD2 (7 bases). The germline V and J ends were trimmed by 7 bases and 12 bases, with 37 bases remaining between them. Looked up from germline, CDR1 is KGHDR and CDR2 is SFDVKD. CDR3 length: 19 residues. The chain's CDR3 is CATSPSGTSNLAGDRRQYF. The CDR3 DNA sequence: TGTGCCACCAGCCCTTCCGGGACAAGTAACCTGGCGGGAGATCGGCGACAGTATTTT.

The chain has TRBV3-1 (or the pseudogene TRBV3-2) and TRBJ2-1; the match to TRBD2 covers 9 bases. Germline lookup yields CDR1 LGHDT and CDR2 YNNKEL (reference sequence). The trim removed 7 bases at V and 8 bases at J, leaving 6 bases unmatched. CDR3 length: 13 amino acids. CDR3 sequence reads: CASKAGGVDEQFF. DNA for the CDR3: TGTGCCAGCAAGGCGGGGGGGGTGGATGAGCAGTTCTTC.

A word on this clone: Other DNA sequences within the sample encode an identical CDR3. The chain employs TRBV18 and TRBJ2-7, with 11 nucleotides matching TRBD1. CDR3 length: 14 amino acids. J lost 4 bases, V lost 3 bases, and 2 bases had no gene match. CDR1 is KGHSH and CDR2 is LQKENI in the germline V gene. The CDR3 DNA follows: TGTGCCAGCTCACCCGGGACAGGGGGTTACGAGCAGTACTTC. Translated: CASSPGTGGYEQYF.